Each of the 32 T cell receptor beta chains below was sequenced from the same sample in a study of cytomegalovirus exposure and HLA in healthy donors. Sequencing used immunoSEQ multiplex PCR; TCRdb keeps in-frame clones, though not all of them. The sample carries under 350,000 clones, 86% recorded once. Sequencing was performed on PBMCs. These receptors all stem from a woman under 30 in good health and CMV-seronegative.

This chain connects TRBV5-1 to TRBJ2-7, with 7 bases matching TRBD1. The length of the CDR3 is 14 residues. CDR1 and CDR2 from the germline V gene are SGHRS and YFSETQ. After removal of 4 bases from V and 3 bases from J, the junction contained 7 bases not matched to a gene. CDR3 sequence (DNA): TGCGCCAGCAGCCTCGGGACAGACCTCTACGAGCAGTACTTC. Amino acids: CASSLGTDLYEQYF.

The chain carries TRBV7-6 and TRBJ2-7; TRBD2 is a possible D gene (5 bases). The CDR3 runs 12 residues. The V end lost 5 bases, the J end lost 6 bases, and 11 bases lay between the germline ends. Per the germline V gene, CDR1 is SGHVS and CDR2 is FNYEAQ. CDR3 region: CASSRTGGEQYF. The CDR3 DNA follows: TGTGCCAGCAGCCGAACTGGAGGCGAGCAGTACTTC.

V usage is TRBV27 and J usage is TRBJ1-1; weak D call: TRBD1 (6 bases). This CDR3 has 13 amino acids. V lost 6 bases, J lost 4 bases, and 12 bases lay in between. Germline CDR1 reads MNHEY; CDR2 reads SMNVEV (reference sequence). DNA for the CDR3: TGTGCCAGCAGACTACAGGGCGGCACTGAAGCTTTCTTT. Protein sequence: CASRLQGGTEAFF.

J is TRBJ1-1 and V is TRBV27, with a tentative D call TRBD1 (6 bases). The CDR3 has 16 residues. Trimming shortened V by 2 bases and J by 0 bases, and 13 bases separated the two germline ends. From germline, CDR1 is MNHEY and CDR2 SMNVEV (reference sequence). In DNA, the CDR3 is TGTGCCAGCAGTTTAAGGGGGTATGGCATGAACACTGAAGCTTTCTTT. Protein product: CASSLRGYGMNTEAFF.

The chain carries TRBV27 and TRBJ1-1; the match to TRBD1 covers 8 bases. Germline CDR1 reads MNHEY; CDR2 reads SMNVEV (reference sequence). The trim removed 5 bases at V and 6 bases at J, leaving 5 bases unmatched. The CDR3 contains 13 residues. The CDR3 DNA reads TGTGCCAGCAGTGACAGGGGTTCAGCTGAAGCTTTCTTT. Translation: CASSDRGSAEAFF.

The chain has TRBV18 and TRBJ1-3; TRBD1 might be the D (6 bases). The CDR3 loop spans 14 amino acids. V was trimmed by 3 bases and J by 4 bases, leaving 10 bases between them. Germline CDR1 reads KGHSH; CDR2 reads LQKENI. Here the CDR3 reads CASSPNRDGNTIYF. CDR3 nucleotide sequence: TGTGCCAGCTCACCTAACAGGGACGGAAACACCATATATTTT.

CDR3 region: CAWSRAGGPNEQFF. The DNA for the CDR3 is TGTGCCTGGAGTCGGGCGGGGGGGCCCAATGAGCAGTTCTTC. The chain recombines TRBV30 with TRBJ2-1; 9 bases fit TRBD2. Germline trimming cut 2 bases from V and 6 bases from J; bases unmatched to any gene: 5. The germline V gene has CDR1 GTSNPN and CDR2 SVGIG (reference sequence). This CDR3 has 14 amino acids.

The chain employs TRBV2 and TRBJ2-1, with D unresolved. Germline V gives CDR1 SNHLY, CDR2 FYNNEI. With 5 bases removed from V and 7 bases from J, the gap between germline ends came to 15 bases. The length of the CDR3 is 14 residues. The chain's CDR3 is CASSLSAPGNEQFF. CDR3 nucleotides: TGTGCCAGCAGTTTATCGGCTCCCGGGAATGAGCAGTTCTTC.

The V gene is TRBV18, the J gene TRBJ2-1; D is ambiguous. Germline CDR1 reads KGHSH; CDR2 reads LQKENI. The ends were cut back, 3 bases at V and 8 bases at J, with 8 bases in the middle. The CDR3 has 12 amino acids. The CDR3 region is CASSPQAHEQFF. The DNA for the CDR3 is TGTGCCAGCTCACCGCAAGCACATGAGCAGTTCTTC.

The chain combines TRBV7-9 with TRBJ2-7; TRBD1 aligns across 9 bases. Germline V gene lookup returns CDR1 SEHNR and CDR2 FQNEAQ (reference sequence). The CDR3 consists of 14 residues. V was pared by 1 base and J by 2 bases, with 0 bases of the junction left unmatched. The CDR3, as DNA: TGTGCCAGCAGCTTAGGACAGGGGGCCTACGAGCAGTACTTC. Protein: CASSLGQGAYEQYF.

The J gene is TRBJ2-3, the V gene TRBV13; D possibly corresponds to TRBD2 (5 bases). V gave up 0 bases and J gave up 2 bases, with 6 bases separating them. The CDR3 length is 14 residues. Germline values: CDR1 PRHDT, CDR2 FYEKMQ (reference sequence). The CDR3 spells CASSLGTTTDTQYF. CDR3 in DNA: TGTGCCAGCAGCTTAGGGACTACCACAGATACGCAGTATTTT.

This clone has just a few counts. The CDR3: CAWSIRGTEAFF. Written as DNA, the CDR3 is TGTGCCTGGAGTATCAGGGGAACTGAAGCTTTCTTT. V gene TRBV30 combines with J gene TRBJ1-1; TRBD1 might be the D (6 bases). Germline V CDR1 and CDR2: GTSNPN, SVGIG (reference sequence). This CDR3 region has 12 residues. V lost 2 bases and J 5 bases, leaving 9 bases between the germline ends.

V is TRBV7-9 and J is TRBJ2-2; tentatively, D is TRBD2 (6 bases). Trimming shortened V by 4 bases and J by 8 bases, and 14 bases separated the two germline ends. The length of the CDR3 is 14 residues. Per the germline V gene, CDR1 is SEHNR and CDR2 is FQNEAQ (reference sequence). Here the CDR3 DNA reads TGTGCCAGCAGCTCAGGTGCGGGATTTGGGGAGCTGTTTTTT. Translated, it gives CASSSGAGFGELFF.

This clone is a singleton in its sample. CDR3 amino acids: CAWTGVEGEKLFF. The CDR3 coding sequence is TGTGCCTGGACGGGGGTGGAAGGCGAAAAACTGTTTTTT. The chain carries TRBV30 and TRBJ1-4, with D perhaps TRBD1 (5 bases). The CDR3 runs 13 residues. The V end was cut by 4 bases, the J end by 8 bases, with 14 bases between. Germline-derived CDR1 and CDR2 are GTSNPN and SVGIG (reference sequence).

V usage is TRBV29-1 and J usage is TRBJ1-3, with 9 bases fitting TRBD1. Per germline, CDR1 SQVTM and CDR2 ANQGSEA. The CDR3 is 15 residues long. J was trimmed by 2 bases and V by 0 bases; bases with no gene match: 2. The DNA of the CDR3 is TGCAGCGTTGAAGAAGGGACAGGGCCTGGAAACACCATATATTTT. Translation: CSVEEGTGPGNTIYF. Combining the CDR3 with reference TRBV29-1 and TRBJ1-3 gives the whole variable domain SAVISQKPSRDICQRGTSLTIQCQVDSQVTMMFWYRQQPGQSLTLIATANQGSEATYESGFVIDKFPISRPNLTFSTLTVSNMSPEDSSIYLCSVEEGTGPGNTIYFGEGSWLTVV.

This chain joins TRBV6-5 and TRBJ1-3; D perhaps matches TRBD1 (5 bases). This CDR3 comprises 15 residues. The V end lost 5 bases, the J end lost 4 bases, and 15 bases lay between the germline ends. Germline lookup yields CDR1 MNHEY and CDR2 SVGAGI. The DNA of the CDR3 is TGTGCCAGCAGTCCCCAGGAGGGGCGGGGAAACACCATATATTTT. It specifies CASSPQEGRGNTIYF.

This rearrangement joins TRBV5-1 to TRBJ1-1; weak D call: TRBD1 (5 bases). Germline V CDR1 and CDR2: SGHRS, YFSETQ. The CDR3 loop spans 15 amino acids. Trimming pared 4 bases from V and 1 base from J, leaving 14 bases between. CDR3 sequence: CASSPAGGTNTEAFF. Written as DNA, the CDR3 is TGCGCCAGCAGCCCGGCGGGGGGGACGAACACTGAAGCTTTCTTT.

The rearrangement joins TRBV19 to TRBJ1-5; TRBD1 agrees at 9 bases. Germline loops: CDR1 LNHDA, CDR2 SQIVND (reference sequence). The CDR3 sequence is 15 residues long. The ends lost 2 bases at V and 3 bases at J; junction bases unmatched: 2. Here the CDR3 DNA reads TGTGCCAGTAGTATAACAGGGGGCAACAATCAGCCCCAGCATTTT. Translation gives CASSITGGNNQPQHF.

The chain uses TRBV29-1 and TRBJ2-3, with 14 nucleotides matching TRBD2. V gave up 7 bases and J gave up 4 bases; unmatched junction bases: 4. The V gene's germline CDR1 is SQVTM and CDR2 ANQGSEA. The CDR3 length is 14 residues. The DNA of the CDR3 is TGCAGCGGGACGGGACTAGCGGGAGCAGATACGCAGTATTTT. Its protein product is CSGTGLAGADTQYF.

Concerning this clone: Other DNA sequences in the sample encode the same CDR3. V gene TRBV5-1 combines with J gene TRBJ1-2; D is ambiguous. The CDR3 has 14 amino acids. CDR1 is SGHRS and CDR2 is YFSETQ in the germline V gene. With 5 bases removed from V and 0 bases from J, the gap between germline ends came to 11 bases. The DNA of the CDR3 is TGCGCCAGCAGTTTTAACAGAGCTAACTATGGCTACACCTTC. Its translation is CASSFNRANYGYTF.

CDR3 amino acids: CASSLWGPGGNQPQHF. The CDR3 nucleotides are TGTGCCAGCAGTTTATGGGGCCCGGGGGGCAATCAGCCCCAGCATTTT. The chain employs TRBV27 and TRBJ1-5; weak D call: TRBD1 (5 bases). Trimming left V 1 base short and J 2 bases short, with 12 bases between. This CDR3 contains 16 residues. The V gene's germline CDR1 is MNHEY and CDR2 SMNVEV (reference sequence).

The chain is built from TRBV7-2 and TRBJ2-4, with a possible D match to TRBD1 (5 bases). V was clipped by 2 bases and J by 8 bases, with 13 bases between them. CDR1 SGHTA and CDR2 FQGNSA come from the germline V gene. CDR3 length: 14 amino acids. CDR3: CASSLIGREDIQYF. In DNA, the CDR3 is TGTGCCAGCAGCTTAATTGGCAGGGAAGACATTCAGTACTTC.

The chain carries TRBV5-6 and TRBJ2-1, with 11 bases identical to TRBD2. With V trimmed by 3 bases and J by 7 bases, 6 bases remained unmatched. CDR3 length: 15 amino acids. From germline, CDR1 is SGHDT and CDR2 YYEEEE. The CDR3 DNA reads as TGTGCCAGCAGCTATCTAGCGGGGGGCATGAATGAGCAGTTCTTC. The encoded protein is CASSYLAGGMNEQFF. Based on the CDR3 plus reference TRBV5-6 and TRBJ2-1, the full variable domain is DAGVTQSPTHLIKTRGQQVTLRCSPKSGHDTVSWYQQALGQGPQFIFQYYEEEERQRGNFPDRFSGHQFPNYSSELNVNALLLGDSALYLCASSYLAGGMNEQFFGPGTRLTVL.

V usage is TRBV7-2 and J usage is TRBJ1-2; a weak D match, TRBD1 (5 bases). V lost 2 bases to trimming and J lost 1 base, with 11 bases between them. There are 15 residues in the CDR3. CDR1 is SGHTA and CDR2 is FQGNSA in the germline V gene. The DNA of the CDR3 is TGTGCCAGCAGCTTACGACGGGGGAATAACTATGGCTACACCTTC. The encoded protein is CASSLRRGNNYGYTF.

The genes are TRBV4-1 and TRBJ2-5, with 7 bases aligning to TRBD2. This CDR3 region has 14 residues. Germline V gene lookup returns CDR1 MGHRA and CDR2 YSYEKL. V was pared by 4 bases and J by 5 bases, with 7 bases of the junction left unmatched. The CDR3 nucleotides are TGCGCCAGCAGCCCTCAGACTAGCTCGGAGACCCAGTACTTC. The encoded protein is CASSPQTSSETQYF.

This clone was recorded once. The rearrangement joins TRBV30 to TRBJ1-1; 7 nucleotides align to TRBD1. The CDR3 loop spans 16 amino acids. Germline CDR1 is GTSNPN and CDR2 is SVGIG (reference sequence). Trimming at V came to 2 bases and at J to 0 bases, leaving 9 bases not matched to a gene. The CDR3 spells CAWSNTRGRMNTEAFF. In DNA, the CDR3 is TGTGCCTGGAGTAATACCAGGGGGAGAATGAACACTGAAGCTTTCTTT. The full variable domain, with the rest looked up from reference TRBV30 and TRBJ1-1, is SQTIHQWPATLVQPVGSPLSLECTVEGTSNPNLYWYRQAAGRGLQLLFYSVGIGQISSEVPQNLSASRPQDRQFILSSKKLLLSDSGFYLCAWSNTRGRMNTEAFFGQGTRLTVV.

The CDR3 reads CSVEMSGMGNEQFF. DNA for the CDR3: TGCAGCGTTGAGATGAGCGGGATGGGGAATGAGCAGTTCTTC. V and J are TRBV29-1 and TRBJ2-1, with 7 bases identical to TRBD2. The germline V gene has CDR1 SQVTM and CDR2 ANQGSEA. The CDR3 contains 14 residues. The junction had 9 bases not matched to a gene; V was cut back by 3 bases and J by 7 bases.

The gene calls are TRBV5-1 and TRBJ2-1; TRBD2 agrees at 14 bases. There are 17 residues in the CDR3. Trimming at V came to 4 bases and at J to 7 bases, leaving 10 bases not matched to a gene. In germline, CDR1 is SGHRS, CDR2 YFSETQ. CDR3 residues: CASSRAPGLAGVNEQFF. CDR3 DNA sequence: TGCGCCAGCAGCCGGGCCCCGGGACTAGCGGGAGTTAATGAGCAGTTCTTC.

About this clone itself: One end of the junction does not line up with germline, which may come from a read error. The chain combines TRBV30 with TRBJ2-7; tentatively, D is TRBD1 (6 bases). Germline lookup yields CDR1 GTSNPN and CDR2 SVGIG (reference sequence). CDR3 length: 13 amino acids. This CDR3 is CAWRRKQGYLALF. The CDR3 nucleotides are TGTGCCTGGAGACGGAAACAGGGATATCTGGCACTTTTC.

The chain employs TRBV30 and TRBJ2-1, with TRBD2 matching 8 bases. The V gene end was trimmed by 3 bases and the J gene end by 4 bases; junction bases not matched to a gene: 5. CDR1 and CDR2 (germline): GTSNPN, SVGIG (reference sequence). The CDR3 consists of 14 residues. The CDR3 protein is CAWRSGSTYNEQFF. DNA for the CDR3: TGTGCCTGGAGGAGCGGGAGCACTTACAATGAGCAGTTCTTC.

The chain employs TRBV4-3 and TRBJ2-3, with a tentative D call TRBD2 (5 bases). Between the trimmed V and J ends, which lost 1 base and 4 bases, there was a span of 15 bases. Germline CDR1 reads LGHNA; CDR2 reads YSLEER. The CDR3 has 16 amino acids. In DNA, the CDR3 is TGCGCCAGCAGCCAAGGGTCTAGCCGGGTTGCAGATACGCAGTATTTT. It is translated as CASSQGSSRVADTQYF.

Turning to this clone: Germline is not matched at one junction end, which may reflect a read error. This sequence joins TRBV30 and TRBJ1-1; D is unclear. Germline lookup yields CDR1 GTSNPN and CDR2 SVGIG (reference sequence). The CDR3 is 11 amino acids. The CDR3 DNA reads TGCGCCGAAAATAGAAACACTGAAGCTTTCTTT. This codes for CAENRNTEAFF.